Listed here is a single T cell receptor (beta chain). What this receptor recognizes is not known. Per-base qualities were not stored, and no clone one base away is much larger. Reading the germline V gene gives CDR1 SGHTA and CDR2 FQGNSA. Measured from the cysteine to the phenylalanine, the CDR3 is 14 residues long. Only the CDR3 part of the read is kept: 42 bases, read in frame from the first base. V trim: 5 bases; J trim: 2 bases; unmatched bases: 2. The CDR3 regions of human TCRbeta chains were subjected to immunosequencing. The study's processing was this. TCRs in the repertoires were matched against a reference library of SARS-CoV-2-specific TCRs that had been generated with the MIRA antigen-specificity platform. Breadth was defined as the fraction of unique TCRs that were SARS-CoV-2-associated, and depth was defined as the fraction of total T cells that were SARS-CoV-2-associated. Each spike-specific TCR was assigned to its reactive spike region and to a CD4 or CD8 class using the MIRA data. Log10-transformed breadth and depth values were compared by one-way ANOVA with Sidak's multiple comparisons tests. Sourced from immuneACCESS, this table was stored by TCRdb with only in-frame sequences that have V and J called. A share of the clones is absent; for the studies checked, an unresolved V gene accounts for under half, and the remainder has no known explanation. V and J calls and clone size come straight from that table; D and trimming were deduced from the DNA. Within this sample are tens of thousands of clones, with roughly nine tenths of them counted one time only. The ten largest make up approximately 7% of the sample.

This specimen's time point label, per the study, means: baseline before first vaccination. Samples from vaccinated people were obtained from the UK trials COV001 and COV002, which included a single-blind randomized controlled phase 2/3 trial of AZD1222 (ChAdOx1 nCoV-19) in healthy adults. For TCRbeta chain sequencing, PBMC samples from trial participants were taken at day 0 and at day 28 after the second dose. The data belong to a study of T cell responses to AZD1222 COVID-19 vaccine (dated by TCRdb to about 2021). For the study in its entirety: AZD1222 recipients whose second dose came at about 4 weeks and those whose second dose came at about 12 weeks were combined into one group, since spike-specific TCR depth and breadth did not differ between the two schedules. TCR sequencing was performed for roughly 250 trial participants, of whom roughly 200 were given two doses of AZD1222 and around 25 were given two doses of MenACWY control vaccine. Trial participants were enrolled by age into 18-55, 56-69 and 70-plus year subgroups, with roughly 160, 29 and 62 TCR-sequenced participants respectively. The full study reports these points: In the small 56-69-year group, the increase in depth fell short of significance, most likely because of low power. CD4 TCRs associated with the vaccine covered the entire spike protein, and the dominant responses were in regions 160-218 and 743-854. After two AZD1222 doses, spike-specific TCR breadth and depth were significantly higher than at day 0 and than in MenACWY recipients. Reportedly, almost half of the unique spike-specific TCRs recognized epitopes lying outside the regions that are mutated in the B.1.351 and B.1.1.7 variants. Conclusions about previously exposed vaccinees are limited because only six or seven AZD1222 recipients were SARS-CoV-2 seropositive at baseline. Most participants were white British and females outnumbered males, and the authors suggested that clonal diversity may have been underestimated. Because no day 14 peak-response samples were available, repertoires were characterized only after the peak T cell response.

This sequence was found in an adult in good health. Specimen: peripheral blood, collected on day 0 of AZD1222 vaccination. The chain is assembled from TRBV7-2 and TRBJ1-4; 7 bases in the junction line up with TRBD1. The bases are TGTGCCAGCAGCCAGGGGGTCACTAATGAAAAACTGTTTTTT. Translated, this is CASSQGVTNEKLFF.